This T cell receptor (beta chain) was obtained from a study of CD8 T cells in ankylosing spondylitis. Germline V gene lookup returns CDR1 SGHVS and CDR2 FNYEAQ. Trimming stripped 1 base from V and 6 bases from J, with 10 bases between. The CDR3 has 13 residues. Whole-study findings and limits: Blood of patients with ankylosing spondylitis appeared to be characterized by a TCR beta motif of eight highly homologous variants. Matched ankylosing spondylitis synovial fluid reportedly showed significant enrichment of disease-linked clones. Reactive arthritis synovial fluid and blood previously showed some of these motif variants.

Quantitative barcoded 5'-RACE was used to prepare TCR beta libraries. A single record per CDR3 protein comes from TCRdb applying MiXCR to the 5' RACE reads. The repertoire includes over 200,000 distinct CDR3 sequences, 18% of them detected once, and more than 40% sits in the top ten. In this sample, this clonotype turned up a few times. The antigen is undetermined. The source is a male donor with ankylosing spondylitis. The sequencing input was blood, either unsorted or a sorted T cell fraction (not recorded which). The V and J genes are TRBV7-6 and TRBJ2-7; D is unresolved. CDR3: CASSLETGLEQYF. DNA of the CDR3: TGTGCCAGCAGCTTAGAAACGGGCCTCGAGCAGTACTTC.